The 3 T cell receptor beta chains below were found in one sample sequenced in a study of identifying expanded T cells in peripheral blood. The method was immunoSEQ multiplex PCR; TCRdb's version includes in-frame clones alone and lacks a portion of them. The sample includes some 75,000 clones, around 90% seen only once; the top ten take over 2.5%. Sequencing input: blood. These receptors were collected from a person aged 18 to 75 in good health.

This rearrangement joins TRBV18 to TRBJ1-2, with a weak D call TRBD1 (5 bases). Between the trimmed V and J ends, which lost 1 base and 3 bases, there was a span of 9 bases. The CDR3 is made up of 14 amino acids. Germline loops: CDR1 KGHSH, CDR2 LQKENI. The CDR3 protein is CASSPLGGDYGYTF. CDR3 in DNA: TGTGCCAGCTCACCACTCGGGGGGGACTATGGCTACACCTTC.

The chain uses TRBV2 and TRBJ2-7, with D tentatively TRBD2 (5 bases). V gave up 6 bases and J gave up 6 bases, with 21 bases separating them. The length of the CDR3 is 15 residues. Germline assignment: CDR1 SNHLY and CDR2 FYNNEI. The CDR3 here is CASSRRADEGSEQYF. CDR3 bases: TGTGCCAGCAGCCGGAGAGCGGACGAGGGCTCCGAGCAGTACTTC.

This chain joins TRBV12-5 and TRBJ1-6; no clear D gene. CDR1 and CDR2 from the germline V gene are LGHNT and FRNRAP. V shed 0 bases and J shed 8 bases, with 8 bases lying between them. The CDR3 covers 14 residues. The CDR3 DNA is TGTGCTAGTGGTTTGGTACCATCGTATTCACCCCTCCACTTT. Its protein is CASGLVPSYSPLHF.